This T cell receptor (beta chain) was recovered during a study of T cell responses to AZD1222 COVID-19 vaccine. Study results and limitations: Unmutated variant regions are reportedly targeted by nearly half of spike-specific TCRs. Breadth and depth of Spike-specific TCRs rose after two AZD1222 doses. White British ancestry dominated among donors, who included more females, and clonal diversity was possibly underestimated. Researchers took repertoire samples only after the peak T cell response had come.

As to this clone: Its specificity is unknown.

Sequencing used immunoSEQ multiplex PCR; TCRdb keeps in-frame clones, though not all of them. Of 250,000 to 300,000 clones in the sample, almost 95% were seen once. Germline values: CDR1 MNHEY, CDR2 SVGAGI. V was shortened by 7 bases and J by 0 bases, with 5 bases between the two germline ends. The CDR3 runs 12 residues. This rearrangement joins TRBV6-5 to TRBJ2-3; D gene uncertain. The source was peripheral blood, collected 28 days after the second AZD1222 dose. The receptor was derived from an adult who received the AZD1222 COVID-19 vaccine. CDR3 region: CASTGSTDTQYF. Here the CDR3 DNA reads TGTGCCAGCACGGGCAGCACAGATACGCAGTATTTT.